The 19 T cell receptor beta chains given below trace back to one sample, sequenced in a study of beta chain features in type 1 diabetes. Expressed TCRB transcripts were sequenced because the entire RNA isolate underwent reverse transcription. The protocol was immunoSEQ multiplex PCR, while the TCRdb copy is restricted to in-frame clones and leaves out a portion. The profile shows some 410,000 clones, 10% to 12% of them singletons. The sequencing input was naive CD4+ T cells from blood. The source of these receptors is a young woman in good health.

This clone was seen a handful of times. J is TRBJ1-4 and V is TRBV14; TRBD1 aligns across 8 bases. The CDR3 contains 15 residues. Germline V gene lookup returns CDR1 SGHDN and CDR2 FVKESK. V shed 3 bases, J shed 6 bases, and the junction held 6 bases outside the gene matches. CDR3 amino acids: CASSHLADRDEKLFF. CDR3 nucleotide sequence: TGTGCCAGCAGCCATCTAGCGGACAGGGATGAAAAACTGTTTTTT. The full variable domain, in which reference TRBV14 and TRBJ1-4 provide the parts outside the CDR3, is EAGVTQFPSHSVIEKGQTVTLRCDPISGHDNLYWYRRVMGKEIKFLLHFVKESKQDESGMPNNRFLAERTGGTYSTLKVQPAELEDSGVYFCASSHLADRDEKLFFGSGTQLSVL.

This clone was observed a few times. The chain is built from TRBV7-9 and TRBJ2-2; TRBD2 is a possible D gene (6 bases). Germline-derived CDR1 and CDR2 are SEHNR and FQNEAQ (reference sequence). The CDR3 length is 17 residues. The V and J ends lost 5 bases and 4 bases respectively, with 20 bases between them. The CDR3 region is CASSHPSRAGGTGELFF. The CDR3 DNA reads TGTGCCAGCAGCCACCCTTCCCGAGCCGGGGGCACCGGGGAGCTGTTTTTT.

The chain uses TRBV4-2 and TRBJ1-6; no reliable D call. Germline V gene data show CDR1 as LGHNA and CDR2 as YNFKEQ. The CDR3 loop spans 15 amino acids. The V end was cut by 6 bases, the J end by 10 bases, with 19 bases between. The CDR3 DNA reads TGTGCCAGCAGGCAGTTATCCGGGAAGCACTCACCCCTCCACTTT. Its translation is CASRQLSGKHSPLHF.

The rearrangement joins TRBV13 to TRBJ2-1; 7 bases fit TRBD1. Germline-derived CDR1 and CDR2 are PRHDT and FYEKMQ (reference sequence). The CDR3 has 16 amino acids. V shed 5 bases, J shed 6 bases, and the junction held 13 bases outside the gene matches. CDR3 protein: CASSKEGGRVSNEQFF. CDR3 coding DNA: TGTGCCAGCAGCAAAGAAGGGGGCCGGGTCTCCAATGAGCAGTTCTTC.

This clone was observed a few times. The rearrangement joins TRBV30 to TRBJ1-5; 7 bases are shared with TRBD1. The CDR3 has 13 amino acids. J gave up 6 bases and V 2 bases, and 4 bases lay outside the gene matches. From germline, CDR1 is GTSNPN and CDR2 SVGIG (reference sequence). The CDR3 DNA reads TGTGCCTGGAGTAAGGGGGCTGGTCAGCCCCAGCATTTT. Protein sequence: CAWSKGAGQPQHF.

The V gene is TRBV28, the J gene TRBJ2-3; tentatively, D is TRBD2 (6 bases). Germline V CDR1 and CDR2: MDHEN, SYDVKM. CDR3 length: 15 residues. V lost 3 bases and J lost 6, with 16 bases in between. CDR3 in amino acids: CASSLQPRGVDTQYF. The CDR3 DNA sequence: TGTGCCAGCAGTTTGCAGCCCCGCGGGGTGGATACGCAGTATTTT.

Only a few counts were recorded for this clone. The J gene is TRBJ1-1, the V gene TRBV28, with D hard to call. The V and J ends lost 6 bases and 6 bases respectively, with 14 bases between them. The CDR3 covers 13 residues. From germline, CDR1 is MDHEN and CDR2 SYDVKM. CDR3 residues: CASRAFPDPEAFF. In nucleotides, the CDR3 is TGTGCCAGCAGGGCGTTCCCTGACCCTGAAGCTTTCTTT.

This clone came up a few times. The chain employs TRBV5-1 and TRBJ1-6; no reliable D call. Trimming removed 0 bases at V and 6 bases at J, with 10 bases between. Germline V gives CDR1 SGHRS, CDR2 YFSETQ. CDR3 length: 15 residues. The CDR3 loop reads CASSLDSLANSPLHF. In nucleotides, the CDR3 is TGCGCCAGCAGCTTGGATAGCCTGGCTAATTCACCCCTCCACTTT.

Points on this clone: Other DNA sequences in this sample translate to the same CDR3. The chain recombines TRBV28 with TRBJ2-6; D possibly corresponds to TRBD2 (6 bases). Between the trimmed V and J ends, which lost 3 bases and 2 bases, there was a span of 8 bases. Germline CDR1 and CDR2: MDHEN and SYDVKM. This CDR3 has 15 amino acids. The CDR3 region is CASSLRGAGANVLTF. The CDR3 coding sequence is TGTGCCAGCAGTTTGCGGGGAGCTGGGGCCAACGTCCTGACTTTC.

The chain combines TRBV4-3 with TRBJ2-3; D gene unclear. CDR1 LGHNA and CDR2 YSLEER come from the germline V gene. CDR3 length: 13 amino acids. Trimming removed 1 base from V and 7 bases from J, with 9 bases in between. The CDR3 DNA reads TGCGCCAGCAGCCAAGGTCAAGTGAATACGCAGTATTTT. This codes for CASSQGQVNTQYF.

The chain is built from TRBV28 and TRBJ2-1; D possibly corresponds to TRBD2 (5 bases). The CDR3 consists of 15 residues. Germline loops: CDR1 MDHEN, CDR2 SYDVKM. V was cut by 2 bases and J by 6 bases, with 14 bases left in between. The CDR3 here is CASSLPGGLGNEQFF. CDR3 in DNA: TGTGCCAGCAGTTTACCTGGAGGATTGGGCAATGAGCAGTTCTTC.

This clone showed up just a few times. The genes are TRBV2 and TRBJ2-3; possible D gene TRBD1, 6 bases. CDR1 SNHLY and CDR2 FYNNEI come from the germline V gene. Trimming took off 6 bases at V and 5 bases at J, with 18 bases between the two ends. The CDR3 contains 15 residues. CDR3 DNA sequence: TGTGCCAGCAGCACCACTTGGGGGCTGGGAGATACGCAGTATTTT. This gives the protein CASSTTWGLGDTQYF.

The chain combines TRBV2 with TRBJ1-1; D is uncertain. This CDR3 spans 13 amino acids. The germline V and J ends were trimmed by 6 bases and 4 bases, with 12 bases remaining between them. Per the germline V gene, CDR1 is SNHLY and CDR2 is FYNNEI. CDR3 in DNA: TGTGCCAGCAGATCCATCGGAGCCACTGAAGCTTTCTTT. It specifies CASRSIGATEAFF.

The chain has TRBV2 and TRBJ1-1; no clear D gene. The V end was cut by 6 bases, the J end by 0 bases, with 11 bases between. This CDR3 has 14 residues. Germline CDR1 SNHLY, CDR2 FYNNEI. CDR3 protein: CASSRPPVNTEAFF. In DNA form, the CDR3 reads TGTGCCAGCAGCAGGCCGCCGGTGAACACTGAAGCTTTCTTT.

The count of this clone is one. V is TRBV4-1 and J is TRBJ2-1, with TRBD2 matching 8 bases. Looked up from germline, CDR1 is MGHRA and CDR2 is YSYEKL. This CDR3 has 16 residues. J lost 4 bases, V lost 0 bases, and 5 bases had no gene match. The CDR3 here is CASSQEERGTYNEQFF. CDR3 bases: TGCGCCAGCAGCCAAGAGGAGCGGGGGACATACAATGAGCAGTTCTTC.

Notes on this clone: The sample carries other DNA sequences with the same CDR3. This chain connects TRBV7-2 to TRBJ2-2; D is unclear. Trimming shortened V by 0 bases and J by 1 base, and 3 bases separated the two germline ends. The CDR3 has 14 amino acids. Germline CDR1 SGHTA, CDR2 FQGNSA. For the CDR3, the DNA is TGTGCCAGCAGCTTAGCACGGAACACCGGGGAGCTGTTTTTT. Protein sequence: CASSLARNTGELFF.

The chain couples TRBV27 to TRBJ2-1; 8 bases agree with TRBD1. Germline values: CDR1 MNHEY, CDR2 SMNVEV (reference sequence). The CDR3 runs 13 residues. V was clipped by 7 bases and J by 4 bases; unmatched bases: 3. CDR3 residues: CASTRGPYNEQFF. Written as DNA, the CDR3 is TGTGCCAGCACCAGGGGGCCTTACAATGAGCAGTTCTTC.

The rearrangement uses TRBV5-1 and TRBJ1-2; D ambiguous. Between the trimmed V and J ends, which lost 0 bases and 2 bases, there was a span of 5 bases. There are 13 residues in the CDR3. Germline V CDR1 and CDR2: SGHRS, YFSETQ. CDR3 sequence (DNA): TGCGCCAGCAGCTTGGTGGGGAACTATGGCTACACCTTC. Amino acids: CASSLVGNYGYTF.

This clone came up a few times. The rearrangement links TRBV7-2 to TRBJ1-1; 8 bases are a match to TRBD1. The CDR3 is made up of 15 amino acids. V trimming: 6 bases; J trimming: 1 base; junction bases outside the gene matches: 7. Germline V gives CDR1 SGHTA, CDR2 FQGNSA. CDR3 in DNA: TGTGCCAGCAGAGACAGGGGTCTACCGAACACTGAAGCTTTCTTT. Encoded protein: CASRDRGLPNTEAFF.